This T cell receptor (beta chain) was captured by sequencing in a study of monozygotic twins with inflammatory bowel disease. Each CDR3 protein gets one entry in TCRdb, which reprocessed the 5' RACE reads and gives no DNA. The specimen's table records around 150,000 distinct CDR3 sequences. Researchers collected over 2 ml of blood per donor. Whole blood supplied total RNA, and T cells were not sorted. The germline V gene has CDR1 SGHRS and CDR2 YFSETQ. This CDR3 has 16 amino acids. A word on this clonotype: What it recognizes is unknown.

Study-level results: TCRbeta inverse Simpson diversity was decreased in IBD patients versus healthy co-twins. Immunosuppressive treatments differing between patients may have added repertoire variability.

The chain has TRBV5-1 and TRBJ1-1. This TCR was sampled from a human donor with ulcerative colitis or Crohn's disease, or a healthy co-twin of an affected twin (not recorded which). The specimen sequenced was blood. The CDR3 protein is CASSFVGGTRDTEAFF.